This entry describes one T cell receptor (beta chain). Its antigen is still unknown. Per-base quality was not reported, and no clone a single base away is much larger than it. V is cut by 0 bases and J by 5 bases, and the space between the germline ends is 14 bases. CDR3 length: 15 amino acids, cysteine to phenylalanine. Here the CDR3 DNA is all that survives: 45 bases in frame from base 1. CDR1 and CDR2, per the germline V gene (reference sequence), are GTSNPN and SVGIG. Libraries were prepared through the immunoSEQ multiplex PCR assay. A mixture of 60 forward primers for TCR Vbeta segments and 13 reverse primers for TCR Jbeta segments was used in the multiplex PCR. A multiplex PCR assay on genomic DNA amplified the CDR3 region of rearranged TCR beta genes. Amplified TCR beta libraries were sequenced as 87-base-pair reads on the Illumina HiSeq System. As for how the authors treated the data: A later analysis counted approximately 84 million unique TCR beta chains across the 640 or so repertoires, and 9.5 million to 11 million of these chains were shared by at least two donors. To remove PCR and sequencing errors, raw reads were error-corrected and collapsed into unique sequences using a nearest-neighbor algorithm that merged closely related sequences. To assign V, D and J gene segments, CDR3 sequences were aligned to IMGT reference sequences. For a sequence to be retained, a match of at least six nucleotides was required to both a V gene segment and a J gene segment. Rearrangements were called productive when the CDR3 lacked stop codons and stayed in frame with V and J; all others were non-productive. Following IMGT convention, CDR3 was defined as the stretch from the second conserved V-encoded cysteine up to the conserved J-encoded phenylalanine. In an earlier analysis of around 600 of the donors, sequences lacking an unambiguous match to a single V gene segment were excluded. An earlier analysis of a few hundred of the donors called V segments functional above 56.7% productive rearrangements and segregating when the between-donor standard deviation exceeded 5%. A statistical classification framework was built for diagnosing cytomegalovirus status from the catalog of TCR beta chain sequences. A later analysis assigned V and J genes by comparing TCR nucleotide sequences with IMGT/GENE-DB human TR gene sequences. The TCRdist pipeline was used in a later analysis to assign CDR3 sequences and most-parsimonious VDJ recombination scenarios. In a later analysis, every TCR beta chain was defined by the combination of its CDR3 amino acid sequence and its V-gene family, and reads without a unique V-gene family were dropped. As a way to deal with suspected cross-contamination and a sequencing artifact, a later analysis dropped 450 to 600 nucleotide sequences that were highly shared and had low generation probability. In a later analysis, a clonal expansion index was calculated for each public chain from normalized within-repertoire ranks of inferred template counts. In a later analysis, generation probabilities were computed using a VDJ recombination model fitted to out-of-frame rearrangements, and the results were checked against IGoR. Hypergeometric tests were used in a later analysis to score TCR-TCR, TCR-HLA and TCR-CMV co-occurrence, with a repertoire-size bias correction applied to the TCR pairs. In a later analysis, false discovery rates were estimated by permuting HLA or CMV assignments 20 times. A later analysis grouped co-occurring TCRs with DBSCAN, adding TCRdist sequence similarity when clustering within HLA-allele-positive subsets. Co-occurrence clustering excluded repertoires with fewer than 30,000 or more than 120,000 public chains, plus five with anomalous nucleotide sharing. Not all clones reach the TCRdb copy of this immuneACCESS table, which keeps in-frame sequences only. Checked studies attribute under half of the gap to unresolved V genes and leave the rest unexplained. V and J calls and clone size are copied from that table; D and trimming were computed from the DNA. The sample profile shows 150,000 to 200,000 clones; roughly 73% of them were found once. In total, the top ten clones hold approximately 2% of the sample.

The sample originates from a study of cytomegalovirus exposure and HLA in healthy donors (dated by TCRdb to about 2017). Looking at the study overall: An earlier analysis of some 600 of the donors reported about 300 Gb of sequence data and 90 million to 120 million unique TCR beta sequences obtained from around 170 million T cells. Around 330 gigabases of sequencing data and roughly 81 million unique TCR sequences made up an early release that covered 640 HLA-typed donors. Among the roughly 400 genotyped donors, approximately 76% belonged to the genetic ancestry cluster associated with self-reported Caucasian donors. The aim of the study was to test whether cataloging public T cell receptors could identify signatures of past pathogen exposure. The T cell repertoires of around 670 subjects were profiled by immunosequencing and related to cytomegalovirus serostatus. A separate validation cohort of roughly 120 different subjects was used in addition to the 666-subject first cohort. To predict cytomegalovirus infection status, the study combined high-throughput TCR immunosequencing, statistical association of individual TCRs with disease status, and machine learning. A later analysis re-analyzed previously published TCR beta repertoires from 666 donors and added high-resolution HLA genotyping to study TCR occurrence patterns. Rather than using new phenotypic data, the later analysis identified candidate immune exposures from TCR beta sequences and from how often those sequences occurred across donors. An earlier analysis of 500 to 750 of the donors applied high-throughput TCR beta sequencing to assess whether each TCR beta V gene segment acted as functional or pseudogenic. Alongside the repertoire data, information on donor age, sex, ethnicity and CMV serostatus was compiled. A later genetic analysis took genome-wide SNP genotypes for about 60% of the roughly 670 donors and used that subset as a discovery cohort. All discovery cohort repertoires had been generated on a single sequencing platform. HLA typing covered class I and class II loci at four-digit resolution. The number of typed donors differed by locus: about 629-630 for A, B, C, DRB1 and DQB1; approximately 530 for DQA1; 606 for DPA1; and approximately 450 for DPB1. Roughly five DR-DQ haplotypes were handled as single units for association and clustering because linkage in the cohort was strong. Among roughly 370 genotyped donors of the cohort, an average of roughly 240,000 unique TCR beta nucleotide sequences were sequenced per donor, 15% to 20% of them non-productive. What the study reported, not specific to this receptor: About 15 rarely observed V segments, including chromosome 9 orphons, were excluded from the earlier analysis of just under 600 of the donors because counts were too low. A later genetic analysis associated a missense DCLRE1C variant with V-gene and J-gene trimming of TCR beta chains, and an independent cohort replicated the association. The only immune exposure information available for the cohort was CMV serostatus. Strong co-occurrence of HLA alleles, especially DR and DQ, made assigning TCR associations to individual alleles difficult. Linkage disequilibrium might explain the correlated functional status among segregating V segments, but an unknown experimental factor could not be excluded. The authors suggested that the approach could potentially be extended to other disease states and immunological phenotypes. Several of the top co-occurrence clusters appeared to be linked to parvovirus B19, influenza, CMV and Epstein-Barr virus, according to a later analysis. In both the original and validation cohorts, the classifier was reported to diagnose cytomegalovirus status with high specificity and sensitivity. An earlier analysis of approximately 530 of the donors showed that most TCR beta V segments appeared in productive rearrangements either about 87% or about 30% of the time, which broadly matched IMGT annotations. In this cohort, only TCR beta chains were sequenced, and detectable features were limited by the absence of alpha or paired-chain data. Most CMV-associated TCR beta chains appeared to be HLA-restricted in a later analysis, and the HLA associations seemed to be driven largely by CMV exposure. A total of 150 or so TCR beta chains were listed by the study as associated with cytomegalovirus. The presence/absence analyses assumed that sequencing depth was roughly uniform across donors, and that assumption may not be true. According to a later genetic analysis, donors in an Asian-associated ancestry cluster had fewer N-insertions in productive TCRs than the approximately 630-donor mean. Because HLA typing was missing for some donors at each locus, association tests included only the typed subset. In a later analysis, HLA-associated TCR beta chains showed more clonal expansion and lower generation probabilities than non-associated chains that were equally common. Most TCR sequences were seen in very few donors, while some public TCRs were found in many individuals. A later analysis associated 15,000 to 20,000 TCR beta sequences with specific HLA alleles at a false discovery rate of 0.05. In vitro tests confirmed that three of the cytomegalovirus-associated TCR beta chains recognize cytomegalovirus antigens. Some IMGT-functional V segments, including TRBV6-2 and TRBV6-3, could not be told apart with the 87-base-pair reads, so those segments were excluded. A further reported finding was that TCR beta sequences accurately predicted the HLA-A and HLA-B alleles for most subjects in the first cohort. In a later analysis, the rate of TCR association differed among HLA loci, with DRB1 alleles having the most associated TCRs and HLA-C alleles having the fewest. A cluster of highly shared sequence variants was judged likely to be a technical artifact of the sequencing pipeline.

The cohort comprised hundreds of healthy bone marrow donors. At the time of sampling, all cohort members were nominally healthy, though unrecorded immune exposures were likely present. The donor was CMV seronegative and belonged to the group of roughly 330 seronegative cohort members. Every donor gave a peripheral blood sample, and the peripheral blood mononuclear cells from that sample were used for TCR beta sequencing. Genomic DNA extraction from the blood cell samples was performed with the Qiagen DNeasy Blood Extraction Kit. The sequence joins TRBV30 to TRBJ1-5, with the D gene not clear enough to name. The TCR sequence derives from a woman in her twenties or thirties in good health and CMV-seronegative. Sequenced sample: PBMCs. Here is the DNA: TGTGCCTGGAGTGTACGAGGGCTTAGGGATCAGCCCCAGCATTTT. The encoded protein is CAWSVRGLRDQPQHF.